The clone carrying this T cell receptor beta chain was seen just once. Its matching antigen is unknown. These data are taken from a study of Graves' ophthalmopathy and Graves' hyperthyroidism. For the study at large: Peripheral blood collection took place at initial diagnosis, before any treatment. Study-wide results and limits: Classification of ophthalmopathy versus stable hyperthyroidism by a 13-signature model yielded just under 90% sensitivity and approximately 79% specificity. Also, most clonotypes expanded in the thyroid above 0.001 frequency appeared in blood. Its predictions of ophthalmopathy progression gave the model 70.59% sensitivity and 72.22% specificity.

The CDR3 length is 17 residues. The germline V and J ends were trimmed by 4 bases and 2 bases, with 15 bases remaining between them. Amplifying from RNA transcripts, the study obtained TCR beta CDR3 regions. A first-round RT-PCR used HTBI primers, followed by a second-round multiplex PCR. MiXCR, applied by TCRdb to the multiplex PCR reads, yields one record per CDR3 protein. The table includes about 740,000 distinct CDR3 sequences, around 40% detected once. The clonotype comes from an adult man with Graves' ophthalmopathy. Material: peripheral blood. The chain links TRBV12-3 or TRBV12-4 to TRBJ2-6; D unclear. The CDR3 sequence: CASSWAGSLTGANVLTF. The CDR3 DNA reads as TGTGCCAGCAGTTGGGCTGGCAGTTTGACTGGGGCCAACGTCCTGACTTTC.